Below, 24 T cell receptor beta chains from the same sample are listed, as sequenced in a study of cytomegalovirus exposure and HLA in healthy donors (dated by TCRdb to between 2016 and 2019). The library was built by means of the immunoSEQ multiplex PCR assay. The multiplex PCR relied on a mix of 60 forward primers for TCR Vbeta segments and 13 reverse primers for TCR Jbeta segments. TCRdb stores this immuneACCESS table with in-frame sequences only. Part of the clones is absent; in the studies checked, under half of the shortfall reflects unresolved V genes, and no reason is known for the rest. A total of about 110,000 clones appear in this sample, over 65% of them only once. In total, the top ten clones hold more than 0.7% of the sample. Sample: PBMCs. Receptor source: a woman aged 25 to 39 in good health and CMV-seronegative.

The chain uses TRBV18 and TRBJ1-1; 9 nucleotides agree with TRBD1. V dropped 3 bases and J dropped 5; count of bases not matched to a gene: 10. The CDR3 sequence is 16 residues long. Germline CDR1 is KGHSH and CDR2 is LQKENI. The CDR3 bases are TGTGCCAGCTCACCCTCCACGACAGGGGGTGGAACTGAAGCTTTCTTT. Translating it yields CASSPSTTGGGTEAFF. The complete variable domain, with remaining parts taken from reference TRBV18 and TRBJ1-1, reads NAGVMQNPRHLVRRRGQEARLRCSPMKGHSHVYWYRQLPEEGLKFMVYLQKENIIDESGMPKERFSAEFPKEGPSILRIQQVVRGDSAAYFCASSPSTTGGGTEAFFGQGTRLTVV.

This clone appeared once. The chain couples TRBV30 to TRBJ1-1; D is perhaps TRBD1 (5 bases). Trimming took off 3 bases at V and 1 base at J, with 15 bases between the two ends. Germline V gene sequence: CDR1 GTSNPN, CDR2 SVGIG (reference sequence). The CDR3 sequence is 15 residues long. DNA of the CDR3: TGTGCCTGGAGCCCCAGAGCAGGGCGGAACACTGAAGCTTTCTTT. Protein sequence: CAWSPRAGRNTEAFF.

The V and J genes are TRBV9 and TRBJ2-3; 7 nucleotides match TRBD2. The CDR3 extends over 16 amino acids. V was clipped by 0 bases and J by 3 bases; unmatched bases: 7. CDR1 SGDLS and CDR2 YYNGEE come from the germline V gene. The CDR3 sequence is CASSVAPGRETDTQYF. CDR3 nucleotide sequence: TGTGCCAGCAGCGTAGCACCAGGGCGGGAGACAGATACGCAGTATTTT.

This clone has more than one count but fewer than ten. V is TRBV6-1 and J is TRBJ1-1; no definite D call. The CDR3 loop spans 14 amino acids. Germline CDR1 MNHNS, CDR2 SASEGT. Trimming took off 6 bases at V and 6 bases at J, with 17 bases between the two ends. CDR3 in DNA: TGTGCCAGCAGCGCAAGTAGTGACATCGCTGAAGCTTTCTTT. Protein sequence: CASSASSDIAEAFF.

The genes are TRBV29-1 and TRBJ2-4; D is possibly TRBD2 (6 bases). The CDR3 runs 14 residues. Trimming stripped 1 base from V and 8 bases from J, with 15 bases between. Germline CDR1 reads SQVTM; CDR2 reads ANQGSEA. CDR3 region: CSVEGTETGDIQYF. CDR3 in DNA: TGCAGCGTTGAAGGGACCGAAACGGGGGACATTCAGTACTTC.

The rearrangement joins TRBV13 to TRBJ2-1, with 12 bases lining up with TRBD1. The CDR3 consists of 15 residues. The germline V gene encodes CDR1 PRHDT and CDR2 FYEKMQ (reference sequence). After removal of 3 bases from V and 10 bases from J, the junction contained 7 bases not matched to a gene. CDR3 amino acids: CASSLYRDRGREQFF. CDR3 bases: TGTGCCAGCAGCTTGTACCGGGACAGGGGGCGAGAGCAGTTCTTC.

The chain employs TRBV27 and TRBJ1-4; 9 bases map to TRBD1. Germline CDR1 and CDR2: MNHEY and SMNVEV (reference sequence). This CDR3 has 14 residues. Trimming removed 5 bases from V and 8 bases from J; junction bases left unmatched: 6. The CDR3 bases are TGTGCCAGCAGTACCGACAGGGGGGAGGAAAAACTGTTTTTT. Translating it yields CASSTDRGEEKLFF.

The CDR3 loop reads CASSTRGSPDTQYF. The CDR3 DNA sequence: TGTGCCAGCAGCACAAGGGGGTCACCAGATACGCAGTATTTT. The chain combines TRBV7-9 with TRBJ2-3; TRBD1 might be the D (6 bases). CDR3 length: 14 amino acids. Per germline, CDR1 SEHNR and CDR2 FQNEAQ (reference sequence). The V gene lost 5 bases and the J gene lost 4 bases, with 13 bases spanning the gap.

The chain is built from TRBV5-6 and TRBJ1-4; 7 nucleotides line up with TRBD1. V lost 2 bases to trimming and J lost 8 bases; unmatched junction nucleotides: 12. The CDR3 has 16 amino acids. CDR1 and CDR2 from the germline V gene are SGHDT and YYEEEE. Written as DNA, the CDR3 is TGTGCCAGCAGCTTAAGGGGGGAACTACAGGGGGAAAAACTGTTTTTT. Its protein product is CASSLRGELQGEKLFF.

This sequence joins TRBV4-1 and TRBJ2-7; 10 positions agree with TRBD1. The CDR3 covers 15 residues. Germline CDR1 MGHRA, CDR2 YSYEKL. V was pared by 3 bases and J by 3 bases, with 5 bases of the junction left unmatched. CDR3 region: CASSHRDRGDYEQYF. CDR3 in DNA: TGCGCCAGCAGCCATCGGGACAGGGGCGACTACGAGCAGTACTTC.

The chain has TRBV7-9 and TRBJ2-5; D might be TRBD2 (6 bases). CDR1 is SEHNR, CDR2 FQNEAQ, per germline (reference sequence). The CDR3 totals 15 residues. Trimming left V 1 base short and J 3 bases short, with 12 bases between. The DNA of the CDR3 is TGTGCCAGCAGCTTAGTCGGGAGCGACAAAGAGACCCAGTACTTC. It translates to CASSLVGSDKETQYF.

This chain links TRBV5-1 with TRBJ2-1, with 15 bases identical to TRBD2. Germline trimming cut 4 bases from V and 0 bases from J; bases unmatched to any gene: 5. CDR1 and CDR2 from the germline V gene are SGHRS and YFSETQ. CDR3 length equals 18 residues. CDR3 amino acids: CASSPTGLAGGSYNEQFF. The CDR3 DNA follows: TGCGCCAGCAGCCCAACGGGACTAGCGGGGGGCTCCTACAATGAGCAGTTCTTC.

The genes are TRBV7-2 and TRBJ2-3, with D possibly matching TRBD1 (6 bases). This CDR3 has 14 amino acids. Germline V gene lookup returns CDR1 SGHTA and CDR2 FQGNSA. V was shortened by 5 bases and J by 4 bases, with 13 bases between the two germline ends. As DNA, the CDR3 is TGTGCCAGCAGCCTTAGCAGGGGAGCAGATACGCAGTATTTT. It yields the protein CASSLSRGADTQYF.

The chain uses TRBV30 and TRBJ2-5, with D tentatively TRBD2 (7 bases). The J call could be wrong; TRBJ2-7 is a better fit for the DNA end. Germline V lookup: CDR1 GTSNPN, CDR2 SVGIG (reference sequence). This CDR3 is 12 amino acids long. The DNA of the CDR3 is TGTGCCGGGGGGGACATAACCTACGAGCAGTACTTC. It yields the protein CAGGDITYEQYF.

V is TRBV7-9 and J is TRBJ1-2; 9 bases agree with TRBD1. The germline CDR1 and CDR2 sequences are SEHNR and FQNEAQ (reference sequence). There are 16 residues in the CDR3. The trim removed 1 base at V and 3 bases at J, leaving 6 bases unmatched. CDR3 bases: TGTGCCAGCAGCTTAGGGGGACAGGGTCATCACTATGGCTACACCTTC. This codes for CASSLGGQGHHYGYTF.

The rearrangement uses TRBV27 and TRBJ2-1; D gene ambiguous. V was trimmed by 0 bases and J by 4 bases, leaving 13 bases between them. The germline V gene has CDR1 MNHEY and CDR2 SMNVEV (reference sequence). The CDR3 extends over 16 amino acids. CDR3 sequence reads: CASSLSTVYPYNEQFF. The CDR3 coding sequence is TGTGCCAGCAGTTTATCCACAGTGTACCCATACAATGAGCAGTTCTTC.

This rearrangement joins TRBV7-2 to TRBJ1-4; D is unclear. This CDR3 is built from 13 residues. With 6 bases removed from V and 5 bases from J, the gap between germline ends came to 10 bases. The germline CDR1 and CDR2 sequences are SGHTA and FQGNSA. CDR3 DNA sequence: TGTGCCAGCAGATTCTCGCTAAATGAAAAACTGTTTTTT. Protein product: CASRFSLNEKLFF.

This chain links TRBV11-3 with TRBJ1-1, with D maybe TRBD1 (6 bases). Germline CDR1 reads SGHNT; CDR2 reads YENEEA. The V and J ends lost 2 bases and 3 bases respectively, with 7 bases between them. The CDR3 has 13 amino acids. CDR3 sequence: CASSLNRDTEAFF. The DNA for the CDR3 is TGTGCCAGCAGCTTAAACAGGGACACTGAAGCTTTCTTT.

The rearrangement joins TRBV30 to TRBJ1-5; a weak D match, TRBD1 (5 bases). Germline V lookup: CDR1 GTSNPN, CDR2 SVGIG (reference sequence). The CDR3 has 14 residues. V was clipped by 0 bases and J by 7 bases, with 13 bases between them. CDR3 bases: TGTGCCTGGAGTGTAGCTGGGGGACTGCAGCCCCAGCATTTT. Amino acids: CAWSVAGGLQPQHF.

This clone was seen more than once but under ten times. The chain has TRBV4-3 and TRBJ1-1; TRBD1 aligns across 7 bases. The CDR3 totals 18 residues. In germline, CDR1 is LGHNA, CDR2 YSLEER. With 1 base clipped from V and 4 bases from J, the junction kept 15 bases outside the gene matches. This CDR3 is CASSQAAYREAGGTEAFF. Here the CDR3 DNA reads TGCGCCAGCAGCCAAGCGGCTTACAGGGAGGCAGGGGGCACTGAAGCTTTCTTT.

This clone has a single count. This chain links TRBV6-1 with TRBJ1-2; TRBD1 matches at 7 bases. The V gene end was trimmed by 1 base and the J gene end by 6 bases; junction bases not matched to a gene: 8. The CDR3 consists of 15 residues. CDR1 MNHNS and CDR2 SASEGT come from the germline V gene. The CDR3 DNA is TGTGCCAGCAGTGAAGGTGACAGGGTGTCCGATGGCTACACCTTC. As protein: CASSEGDRVSDGYTF.

The V gene is TRBV19, the J gene TRBJ2-7; 10 bases map to TRBD1. The V gene's germline CDR1 is LNHDA and CDR2 SQIVND (reference sequence). The CDR3 runs 15 residues. Trimming at V came to 3 bases and at J to 0 bases, leaving 2 bases not matched to a gene. The CDR3 sequence is CASSIGQGGSYEQYF. The CDR3 nucleotides read TGTGCCAGTAGTATTGGACAGGGGGGCTCCTACGAGCAGTACTTC.

This clone was seen once. The chain carries TRBV5-6 and TRBJ2-5; 10 nucleotides match TRBD2. The CDR3 is 16 residues long. The V and J ends lost 0 bases and 4 bases, in that order; junction bases with no gene match: 6. CDR1 SGHDT and CDR2 YYEEEE come from the germline V gene. The CDR3 coding sequence is TGTGCCAGCAGCTTGGCTAGCGGGAGATCGTCAGAGACCCAGTACTTC. As protein: CASSLASGRSSETQYF.

The chain joins TRBV6-1 to TRBJ1-1; the D gene is possibly TRBD1 (6 bases). This CDR3 has 15 residues. The V end lost 4 bases, the J end lost 4 bases, and 16 bases lay between the germline ends. Germline-derived CDR1 and CDR2 are MNHNS and SASEGT. In DNA form, the CDR3 reads TGTGCCAGCAGTGCACCATCGGGACATCCCACTGAAGCTTTCTTT. Residues: CASSAPSGHPTEAFF.